The 24 T cell receptor beta chains below all came from one sample that was sequenced in a study of vaccination and CD4 T cells after COVID-19. Specified time point: late sampling 161 to 241 days after vaccination in a few convalescent patients. Described treatment: roughly ten-day PBMC culture with coronavirus spike peptide pools or control peptides (ViraFEST assay). No cognate antigen is known for these TCRs. Sequenced with the Oncomine TCR Beta short-read assay was DNA taken from cultured CD4+ T cells. TCRdb used MiXCR to reprocess the PCR reads, holding one entry per CDR3 protein. Of roughly 20,000 distinct CDR3 sequences listed, around 33% are singletons. This material consisted of CD4+ T cells from blood, cultured in vitro, taken about 7 months after SARS-CoV-2 vaccination. The receptors derive from a human donor who had recovered from COVID-19.

The rearrangement joins TRBV6-1 to TRBJ1-1; 10 nucleotides agree with TRBD1. The CDR3 is 12 amino acids. Losses at the gene ends were 11 bases for V and 4 bases for J; bases not matched to a gene: 4. Germline V gene lookup returns CDR1 MNHNS and CDR2 SASEGT. The CDR3, as DNA: TGTGCCGGACGGACAGGGGGCACTGAAGCTTTCTTT. It translates to CAGRTGGTEAFF.

This clonotype appeared a few times. The chain couples TRBV15 to TRBJ2-2; 12 bases match TRBD2. This CDR3 is built from 17 residues. The trim removed 3 bases at V and 3 bases at J, leaving 5 bases unmatched. The V gene's germline CDR1 is LNHNV and CDR2 YYDKDF (reference sequence). CDR3 residues: CATSRDTSGRHTGELFF. The CDR3 bases are TGTGCCACCAGCAGGGACACTAGCGGGAGGCACACCGGGGAGCTGTTTTTT. The whole variable domain, filled in from reference TRBV15 and TRBJ2-2, reads DAMVIQNPRYQVTQFGKPVTLSCSQTLNHNVMYWYQQKSSQAPKLLFHYYDKDFNNEADTPDNFQSRRPNTSFCFLDIRSPGLGDTAMYLCATSRDTSGRHTGELFFGEGSRLTVL.

The chain has TRBV5-1 and TRBJ1-2; 8 bases are a match to TRBD1. Trimming took 3 bases from V and 2 from J; bases not matched to a gene: 6. The CDR3 has 15 amino acids. CDR1 is SGHRS and CDR2 is YFSETQ in the germline V gene. The CDR3 region is CASSWTGSLNYGYTF. The CDR3 DNA reads TGCGCCAGCAGCTGGACAGGGTCCTTAAACTATGGCTACACCTTC.

In this sample, this clonotype turned up a few times. This chain links TRBV7-9 with TRBJ2-7; D remains unclear. The CDR3 contains 15 residues. The V end was cut by 1 base, the J end by 0 bases, with 10 bases between. Germline CDR1 reads SEHNR; CDR2 reads FQNEAQ (reference sequence). The CDR3 spells CASSLGDHSSYEQYF. Here the CDR3 DNA reads TGTGCCAGCAGCTTAGGTGACCATAGCTCCTACGAGCAGTACTTC.

This chain joins TRBV2 and TRBJ2-3; the match to TRBD1 covers 8 bases. The CDR3 has 16 amino acids. Germline CDR1 reads SNHLY; CDR2 reads FYNNEI. V was clipped by 6 bases and J by 0 bases; unmatched bases: 8. This CDR3 is CASRGTGKISTDTQYF. The CDR3, as DNA: TGTGCCAGCAGGGGGACAGGAAAGATAAGCACAGATACGCAGTATTTT. The variable domain in full, completed from reference TRBV2 and TRBJ2-3, reads EPEVTQTPSHQVTQMGQEVILRCVPISNHLYFYWYRQILGQKVEFLVSFYNNEISEKSEIFDDQFSVERPDGSNFTLKIRSTKLEDSAMYFCASRGTGKISTDTQYFGPGTRLTVL.

The rearrangement uses TRBV5-1 and TRBJ1-1; 7 positions agree with TRBD1. The germline V gene encodes CDR1 SGHRS and CDR2 YFSETQ. The CDR3 runs to 16 residues. The ends lost 0 bases at V and 4 bases at J; junction bases unmatched: 9. The CDR3 region has the DNA TGCGCCAGCAGCTTGGCCAAGGGGGCTGGGGGCACTGAAGCTTTCTTT. Translated: CASSLAKGAGGTEAFF.

The chain recombines TRBV6-1 with TRBJ2-7; perhaps D is TRBD1 or TRBD2 (5 bases each). The CDR3 extends over 12 amino acids. V shed 10 bases and J shed 5 bases, with 15 bases lying between them. The germline V gene encodes CDR1 MNHNS and CDR2 SASEGT. Written as DNA, the CDR3 is TGTGCCACCACGAGGGGTTTCGACGAGCAGTACTTC. This encodes CATTRGFDEQYF.

This clonotype was recorded a few times. The chain links TRBV5-5 to TRBJ2-5; TRBD2 agrees at 8 bases. The V gene's germline CDR1 is SGHKS and CDR2 YYEKEE (reference sequence). The V gene end was trimmed by 4 bases and the J gene end by 0 bases; junction bases not matched to a gene: 11. The CDR3 spans 17 residues. CDR3 sequence (DNA): TGTGCCAGCAGCGAACTCGGACTAGCACCGTACCAAGAGACCCAGTACTTC. Its protein product is CASSELGLAPYQETQYF.

This clonotype was counted between two and nine times. The V call is TRBV4-2, the J call TRBJ1-5, with 8 bases fitting TRBD1. Trimming at V came to 2 bases and at J to 6 bases, leaving 3 bases not matched to a gene. CDR3 length: 14 amino acids. CDR1 and CDR2 (germline): LGHNA, YNFKEQ. CDR3 amino acids: CASSQQGAGQPQHF. In nucleotides, the CDR3 is TGTGCCAGCAGCCAACAGGGGGCTGGTCAGCCCCAGCATTTT.

The V gene is TRBV24-1, the J gene TRBJ2-1; 9 nucleotides align to TRBD2. Germline assignment: CDR1 KGHDR and CDR2 SFDVKD. Trimming removed 3 bases from V and 0 bases from J; junction bases left unmatched: 5. CDR3 length equals 17 residues. Here the CDR3 reads CATSDPTSGRSYNEQFF. The DNA for the CDR3 is TGTGCCACCAGTGATCCTACTAGCGGGCGCTCCTACAATGAGCAGTTCTTC.

The table lists this clonotype with a few counts. The rearrangement uses TRBV7-9 and TRBJ2-7; TRBD1 aligns across 9 bases. V gave up 1 base and J gave up 6 bases; unmatched junction bases: 10. CDR1 and CDR2 (germline): SEHNR, FQNEAQ (reference sequence). This CDR3 is built from 16 residues. The CDR3 loop reads CASSLVWDRDSSEQYF. As DNA, the CDR3 is TGTGCCAGCAGCTTAGTGTGGGACAGGGATTCTTCCGAGCAGTACTTC.

The chain combines TRBV15 with TRBJ2-5; 11 nucleotides line up with TRBD2. The CDR3 consists of 15 residues. Trimming cost V 3 bases and J 3 bases; bases outside gene matches: 3. Germline lookup yields CDR1 LNHNV and CDR2 YYDKDF (reference sequence). The CDR3 is CATSRGSGREETQYF. As DNA, the CDR3 is TGTGCCACCAGCAGGGGTAGCGGGAGGGAAGAGACCCAGTACTTC.

The chain has TRBV24-1 and TRBJ2-3; TRBD2 matches at 7 bases. Germline-derived CDR1 and CDR2 are KGHDR and SFDVKD. The J segment lost 5 bases and the V segment lost 2 bases, leaving 9 bases of the junction unmatched. This CDR3 region has 16 residues. The CDR3 loop reads CATSDSRLAAVDTQYF. In nucleotides, the CDR3 is TGTGCCACCAGTGATTCGCGGCTAGCGGCGGTAGATACGCAGTATTTT.

This clonotype was counted a few times. The V call is TRBV27, the J call TRBJ1-5; 7 bases map to TRBD1. Germline V gives CDR1 MNHEY, CDR2 SMNVEV (reference sequence). V shed 6 bases, J shed 1 base, and the junction held 6 bases outside the gene matches. CDR3 length equals 15 residues. The CDR3 region is CASSPTGTSNQPQHF. The CDR3 region has the DNA TGTGCCAGCAGCCCGACAGGGACGAGCAATCAGCCCCAGCATTTT.

The chain employs TRBV29-1 and TRBJ2-1; 15 bases match TRBD2. Trimming took 3 bases from V and 5 from J; bases not matched to a gene: 5. The CDR3 sequence is 16 residues long. The V gene's germline CDR1 is SQVTM and CDR2 ANQGSEA. The CDR3 region has the DNA TGCAGCGTTGAGGCGGGACTAGCGGGAGGACACAATGAGCAGTTCTTC. Translation: CSVEAGLAGGHNEQFF.

This clonotype was recorded a few times. The chain couples TRBV20-1 to TRBJ1-1; D is unclear. Germline lookup yields CDR1 DFQATT and CDR2 SNEGSKA (reference sequence). This CDR3 is 13 amino acids long. V gave up 0 bases and J gave up 0 bases, with 5 bases separating them. The CDR3 coding sequence is TGCAGTGCTAGAGAATGGGTGAACACTGAAGCTTTCTTT. Translation: CSAREWVNTEAFF.

This clonotype was recorded a few times. The chain combines TRBV24-1 with TRBJ2-1; TRBD2 matches 15 bases. Germline-derived CDR1 and CDR2 are KGHDR and SFDVKD. Trimming took 3 bases from V and 9 from J; bases not matched to a gene: 5. CDR3 length: 16 amino acids. CDR3: CATSDRTSGRAGEQFF. In nucleotides, the CDR3 is TGTGCCACCAGTGATAGGACTAGCGGGAGGGCCGGTGAGCAGTTCTTC.

This chain uses TRBV28 with TRBJ1-6, with TRBD1 as a possible D gene (6 bases). Trimming cost V 6 bases and J 3 bases, with 15 bases left between them. Germline V lookup: CDR1 MDHEN, CDR2 SYDVKM. The CDR3 totals 16 residues. CDR3 amino acids: CASRGRGGIYNSPLHF. The DNA for the CDR3 is TGTGCCAGCAGGGGAAGAGGGGGGATCTATAATTCACCCCTCCACTTT.

This chain joins TRBV5-4 and TRBJ2-3; D is possibly TRBD1 (5 bases). V was clipped by 4 bases and J by 5 bases, with 17 bases between them. Germline lookup yields CDR1 SGHNT and CDR2 YYREEE (reference sequence). The CDR3 is 15 amino acids. The CDR3 nucleotides read TGTGCCAGCAGCATGGGGCGTGGGTCGGGAGATACGCAGTATTTT. Translated: CASSMGRGSGDTQYF.

This chain uses TRBV7-3 with TRBJ2-1, with 12 bases identical to TRBD2. Germline lookup yields CDR1 SGHTA and CDR2 FQGTGA. CDR3 length equals 15 residues. Trimming at V came to 5 bases and at J to 3 bases, leaving 2 bases not matched to a gene. The CDR3 spells CASSKGLAGYNEQFF. The CDR3, as DNA: TGTGCCAGCAGCAAGGGACTAGCGGGCTACAATGAGCAGTTCTTC.

This sequence joins TRBV28 and TRBJ2-7, with D perhaps TRBD1 (6 bases). CDR3 length: 16 residues. Per germline, CDR1 MDHEN and CDR2 SYDVKM. Trimming left V 6 bases short and J 0 bases short, with 18 bases between. The CDR3 DNA follows: TGTGCCAGCAGCCCTGGGGACAACCGCCTCTCCTACGAGCAGTACTTC. Translating it yields CASSPGDNRLSYEQYF.

This chain joins TRBV7-9 and TRBJ1-1, with 8 bases aligning to TRBD1. The germline gives CDR1 SEHNR, CDR2 FQNEAQ (reference sequence). The CDR3 has 15 residues. With 6 bases clipped from V and 5 bases from J, the junction kept 11 bases outside the gene matches. CDR3 coding DNA: TGTGCCAGCAGTAACCACAGGGGGAGTGGAACTGAAGCTTTCTTT. This encodes CASSNHRGSGTEAFF.

This chain links TRBV20-1 with TRBJ2-1, with 11 bases that match TRBD2. The ends lost 3 bases at V and 7 bases at J; junction bases unmatched: 8. Germline V gene data show CDR1 as DFQATT and CDR2 as SNEGSKA (reference sequence). This CDR3 is 15 amino acids long. The CDR3 region has the DNA TGCAGTGCTAGTTTGTGGGGACTAGCGGAGAATGAGCAGTTCTTC. Amino acids: CSASLWGLAENEQFF.

The V call is TRBV7-9, the J call TRBJ1-2; D might be TRBD1 (5 bases). The V gene's germline CDR1 is SEHNR and CDR2 FQNEAQ (reference sequence). The CDR3 consists of 13 residues. V dropped 5 bases and J dropped 10 bases, with 17 bases sitting between them. CDR3 protein: CASSQDGDSNYTF. The CDR3 DNA follows: TGTGCCAGCAGCCAAGACGGTGACAGTAACTACACCTTC. Full variable domain (rest looked up from reference TRBV7-9 and TRBJ1-2): DTGVSQNPRHKITKRGQNVTFRCDPISEHNRLYWYRQTLGQGPEFLTYFQNEAQLEKSRLLSDRFSAERPKGSFSTLEIQRTEQGDSAMYLCASSQDGDSNYTFGSGTRLTVV.